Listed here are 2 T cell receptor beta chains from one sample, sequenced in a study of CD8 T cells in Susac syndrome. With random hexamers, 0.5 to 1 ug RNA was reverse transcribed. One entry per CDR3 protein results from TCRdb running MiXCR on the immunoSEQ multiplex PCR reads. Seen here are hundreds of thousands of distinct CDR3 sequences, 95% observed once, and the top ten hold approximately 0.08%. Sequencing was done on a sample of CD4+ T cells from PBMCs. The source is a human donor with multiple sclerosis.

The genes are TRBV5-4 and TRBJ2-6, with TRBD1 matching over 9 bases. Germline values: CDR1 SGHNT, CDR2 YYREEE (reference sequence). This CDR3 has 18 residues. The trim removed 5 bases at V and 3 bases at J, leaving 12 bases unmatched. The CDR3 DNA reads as TGTGCCAGCAGTCGAGCCGGGACAGGGATAAGTGGGGCCAACGTCCTGACTTTC. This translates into CASSRAGTGISGANVLTF.

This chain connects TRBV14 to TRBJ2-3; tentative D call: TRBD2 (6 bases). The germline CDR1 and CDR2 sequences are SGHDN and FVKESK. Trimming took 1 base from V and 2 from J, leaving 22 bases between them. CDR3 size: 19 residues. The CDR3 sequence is CASSQAWGSIGGATDTQYF. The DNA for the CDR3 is TGTGCCAGCAGCCAAGCTTGGGGTTCCATCGGGGGAGCCACAGATACGCAGTATTTT.